These 6 T cell receptor beta chains originate from one sample sequenced in a study of blood T cell repertoires in COVID-19. Using immunoSEQ multiplex PCR, the repertoire was profiled, and TCRdb retains in-frame clones only, with some absent. This table holds about 280,000 clones, around nine tenths found once. The specimen sequenced was PBMCs or T cells enriched from blood (not recorded which). The receptors here all came from a middle-aged woman who had recovered from COVID-19.

The chain employs TRBV6-5 and TRBJ1-6; D is possibly TRBD1 (5 bases). V was cut by 0 bases and J by 11 bases, with 11 bases left in between. CDR1 and CDR2 (germline): MNHEY, SVGAGI. This CDR3 region has 14 residues. DNA for the CDR3: TGTGCCAGCAGTTACTCGGGGCAGGGCCCACCCCTCCACTTT. Amino acid sequence: CASSYSGQGPPLHF.

The V gene is TRBV28, the J gene TRBJ1-2; D is unresolved. The CDR3 loop spans 15 amino acids. Germline V gene sequence: CDR1 MDHEN, CDR2 SYDVKM. Deletions cut 7 bases from V and 4 bases from J, with 19 bases between. The CDR3 reads CASTTTARRGYGYTF. CDR3 sequence (DNA): TGTGCCAGCACCACTACGGCGAGGCGGGGCTATGGCTACACCTTC.

The chain carries TRBV6-5 and TRBJ2-1, with D perhaps matching TRBD2 (6 bases). The germline V gene encodes CDR1 MNHEY and CDR2 SVGAGI. V lost 6 bases and J lost 6, with 12 bases in between. There are 13 residues in the CDR3. The CDR3 bases are TGTGCCAGCAGGGAGGGCCCGGGCAATGAGCAGTTCTTC. Translating it yields CASREGPGNEQFF.

The J gene is TRBJ2-2, the V gene TRBV29-1, with D possibly TRBD1 on 7 matching bases. Trimming took 3 bases from V and 1 from J, leaving 18 bases between them. Per germline, CDR1 SQVTM and CDR2 ANQGSEA. This CDR3 is built from 17 residues. This CDR3 reads CSVDGGRDSGNTGELFF. CDR3 DNA sequence: TGCAGCGTTGATGGGGGGCGGGACAGTGGGAACACCGGGGAGCTGTTTTTT.

This clone is a singleton in its sample. The gene calls are TRBV28 and TRBJ2-1; D not certain. V lost 2 bases, J lost 1 base, and 18 bases lay in between. Germline CDR1 MDHEN, CDR2 SYDVKM. This CDR3 spans 18 amino acids. The CDR3 sequence: CASSLNPTALTSYNEQFF. CDR3 nucleotides: TGTGCCAGCAGTTTAAACCCCACCGCCCTTACTTCCTACAATGAGCAGTTCTTC.

The chain combines TRBV7-8 with TRBJ2-3; 9 bases match TRBD2. This CDR3 is built from 18 residues. The trim removed 3 bases at V and 0 bases at J, leaving 10 bases unmatched. The V gene's germline CDR1 is SGHVS and CDR2 FQNEAQ. This CDR3 reads CASSFSGSSLSSTDTQYF. CDR3 nucleotides: TGTGCCAGCAGCTTTAGCGGGAGTTCGCTATCTAGCACAGATACGCAGTATTTT.